This TCR beta chain derives from a study of blood T cell repertoires in COVID-19. Trimming stripped 3 bases from V and 4 bases from J, with 9 bases between. Germline V gene data show CDR1 as SEHNR and CDR2 as FQNEAQ (reference sequence). The length of the CDR3 is 14 residues. TCRdb's table, derived via immunoSEQ multiplex PCR, lists solely in-frame clones and lacks some. The table includes around 320,000 clones, around 90% detected once. The rearrangement joins TRBV7-9 to TRBJ2-2; tentative D call: TRBD1 (6 bases). The TCR was taken from a woman younger than 35 with acute COVID-19. Sequenced: PBMCs or T cells enriched from blood (not recorded which). CDR3 coding DNA: TGTGCCAGCAGCTTCAGGGGTAGCACCGGGGAGCTGTTTTTT. Residues: CASSFRGSTGELFF.